What follows are 5 T cell receptor beta chains derived from one specimen sequenced in a study of OX40 agonist ivuxolimab in advanced cancers. Assay: immunoSEQ multiplex PCR; the TCRdb copy retains only in-frame clones and omits some. The sample holds about 53,000 clones, 60% to 80% seen once. Sequenced material: CD4+ or CD8+ T cells sorted from blood, taken in a trial of the OX40 agonist ivuxolimab. The receptors shown here come from an adult with an advanced solid tumor such as melanoma, head and neck, liver or kidney cancer.

This rearrangement joins TRBV7-9 to TRBJ1-1; D unclear. V lost 5 bases and J 5 bases, leaving 15 bases between the germline ends. Germline V lookup: CDR1 SEHNR, CDR2 FQNEAQ (reference sequence). There are 14 residues in the CDR3. The CDR3 here is CASSPSGLRTEAFF. Here the CDR3 DNA reads TGTGCCAGCAGCCCCAGTGGACTAAGGACTGAAGCTTTCTTT.

V usage is TRBV18 and J usage is TRBJ1-2, with D possibly TRBD1 on 5 matching bases. Trimming left V 3 bases short and J 9 bases short, with 14 bases between. Germline values: CDR1 KGHSH, CDR2 LQKENI. This CDR3 is built from 13 residues. This chain's CDR3 is CASSPGTGSSYTF. As DNA, the CDR3 is TGTGCCAGCTCACCTGGGACGGGGTCGAGCTACACCTTC.

This clone was counted only a few times. The rearrangement links TRBV27 to TRBJ2-7; maybe TRBD1 (5 bases). Per the germline V gene, CDR1 is MNHEY and CDR2 is SMNVEV (reference sequence). V was trimmed by 3 bases and J by 0 bases, leaving 12 bases between them. CDR3 length: 15 amino acids. In nucleotides, the CDR3 is TGTGCCAGCAGTTTCAGGGAATCCTTCTCCTACGAGCAGTACTTC. It codes for CASSFRESFSYEQYF.

The chain has TRBV21-1 and TRBJ2-7. TRBV21-1 is classified as a pseudogene. The CDR3 sequence is 13 residues long. CDR3 bases: TGTGCCAGCACCATGAGTGGGGGTTACGAGCAGTACTTC. Amino acids: CASTMSGGYEQYF.

This clone was seen only a few times. This chain uses TRBV5-1 with TRBJ1-2; D is unresolved. This CDR3 comprises 14 residues. CDR1 is SGHRS, CDR2 YFSETQ, per germline. V was trimmed by 1 base and J by 4 bases, leaving 11 bases between them. DNA of the CDR3: TGCGCCAGCAGCTTGTATGAAACCAGCTATGGCTACACCTTC. As protein: CASSLYETSYGYTF.